These T cell receptor beta chains were read from a single sample in a study of CD8 T cells in Susac syndrome. MiXCR was run by TCRdb on the immunoSEQ multiplex PCR reads, yielding one entry per CDR3 protein. Among some 180,000 distinct CDR3 sequences listed, around 94% were seen once. Input material: CD4+ T cells from PBMCs. The receptor set was obtained from a human donor with Susac syndrome. CDR3s include the opening cysteine and the closing phenylalanine or tryptophan. Fields, in order: V gene, D gene, J gene, clone size, CDR3 length, CDR3 protein, CDR3 DNA. A D gene is named only where the DNA matches it firmly. Clone size is not always given. Where it is, it says once, few, many or a class for expanded clones.

>TRBV3-1|TRBD2|TRBJ2-7|.|15
CASSQQAGGMYEQYF
TGTGCCAGCAGCCAACAAGCGGGGGGGATGTACGAGCAGTACTTC
>TRBV20-1|.|TRBJ2-1|.|13
CSARVNSVYEQFF
TGCAGTGCTAGAGTTAATAGCGTCTATGAGCAGTTCTTC
>TRBV18|TRBD1|TRBJ1-1|.|17
CASSPYHRTGENTEAFF
TGTGCCAGCTCACCCTACCATCGGACAGGGGAGAACACTGAAGCTTTCTTT
>TRBV2|.|TRBJ1-2|.|14
CASSALQGDYGYTF
TGTGCCAGCAGTGCGTTACAGGGCGACTATGGCTACACCTTC
>TRBV24-1|.|TRBJ2-3|.|17
CATSDPDYSPITGTQYF
TGTGCCACCAGTGACCCGGACTACTCCCCCATCACCGGTACGCAGTATTTT
>TRBV3-1|.|TRBJ1-1|.|14
CASSPLGPNTEAFF
TGTGCCAGCAGCCCCCTCGGTCCGAACACTGAAGCTTTCTTT
>TRBV6-5|.|TRBJ2-7|once|15
CASSSTNRAPLPRYF
TGTGCCAGCAGTAGTACAAACAGGGCCCCACTCCCCCGGTACTTC
>TRBV29-1|.|TRBJ1-1|.|14
CSARGREMDTEAFF
TGCAGCGCCAGAGGCAGGGAGATGGATACTGAAGCTTTCTTT
>TRBV23-1|.|TRBJ2-3|.|11
CASNPPSAQYF
TGCGCCAGCAACCCGCCCTCAGCGCAGTATTTT
>TRBV6-1|TRBD2|TRBJ2-2|.|20
CASSPTRLAGGPLDTGELFF
TGTGCCAGCAGCCCTACACGGCTAGCGGGGGGGCCTCTCGACACCGGGGAGCTGTTTTTT
>TRBV20-1|.|TRBJ2-1|.|13
CSATLHLHNEQFF
TGCAGTGCTACCTTACACCTTCACAATGAGCAGTTCTTC
>TRBV24-1|TRBD2|TRBJ2-1|.|18
CATSDLKREGPLGNEQFF
TGTGCCACCAGTGATTTGAAGCGGGAGGGCCCTCTGGGCAATGAGCAGTTCTTC
>TRBV3-1|TRBD2|TRBJ2-1|.|16
CASSHPYRTRYNEQFF
TGTGCCAGCAGCCACCCCTATCGGACTAGGTACAATGAGCAGTTCTTC
>TRBV10-3|.|TRBJ2-3|.|16
CAITPGRGTPADTQYF
TGTGCCATCACCCCTGGCCGCGGGACCCCGGCGGATACGCAGTATTTT
>TRBV20-1|.|TRBJ2-1|.|16
CSASQGGWGIYNEQFF
TGCAGTGCTAGCCAGGGGGGATGGGGCATATACAATGAGCAGTTCTTC
>TRBV5-1|.|TRBJ1-2|.|15
CASSFMGPTNYGYTF
TGCGCCAGCAGCTTCATGGGACCGACTAACTATGGCTACACCTTC
>TRBV19|TRBD2|TRBJ2-1|.|15
CATRRSAGGYNEQFF
TGTGCAACGAGACGGTCGGCGGGGGGCTACAATGAGCAGTTCTTC
>TRBV12-3/TRBV12-4|.|TRBJ2-5|.|13
CASSLGVEETQYF
TGTGCCAGCAGTTTAGGCGTTGAGGAGACCCAGTACTTC
>TRBV3-1|.|TRBJ1-3|.|13
CASSQQGGNTIYF
TGTGCCAGCAGCCAACAGGGTGGGAACACCATATATTTT